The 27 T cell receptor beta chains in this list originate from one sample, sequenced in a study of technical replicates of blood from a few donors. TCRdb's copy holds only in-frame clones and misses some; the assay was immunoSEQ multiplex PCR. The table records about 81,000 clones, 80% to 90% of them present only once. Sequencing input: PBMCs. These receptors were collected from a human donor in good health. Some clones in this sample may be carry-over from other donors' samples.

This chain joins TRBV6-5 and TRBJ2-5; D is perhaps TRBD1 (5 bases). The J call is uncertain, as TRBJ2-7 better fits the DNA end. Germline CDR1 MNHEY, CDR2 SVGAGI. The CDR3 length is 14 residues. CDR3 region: CASSRSQGTYEQYF. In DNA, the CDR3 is TGTGCCAGCAGTCGGTCGCAGGGAACCTACGAGCAGTACTTC.

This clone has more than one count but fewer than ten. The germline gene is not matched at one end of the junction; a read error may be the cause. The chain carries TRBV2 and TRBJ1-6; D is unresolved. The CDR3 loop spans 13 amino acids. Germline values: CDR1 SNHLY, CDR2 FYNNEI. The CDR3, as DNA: TGTGCCAGCAGAGCCTATATCGGGTCCTATTATAACTTT. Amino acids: CASRAYIGSYYNF.

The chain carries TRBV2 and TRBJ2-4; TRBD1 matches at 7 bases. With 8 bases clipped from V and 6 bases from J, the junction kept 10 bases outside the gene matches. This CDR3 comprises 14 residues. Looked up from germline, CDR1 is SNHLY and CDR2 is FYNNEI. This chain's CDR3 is CASADVGQLNIQYF. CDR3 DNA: TGTGCCAGCGCCGACGTGGGACAGTTAAACATTCAGTACTTC.

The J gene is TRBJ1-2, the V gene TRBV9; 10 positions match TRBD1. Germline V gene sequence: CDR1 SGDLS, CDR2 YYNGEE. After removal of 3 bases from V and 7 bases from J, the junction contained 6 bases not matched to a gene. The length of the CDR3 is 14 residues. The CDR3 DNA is TGTGCCAGCAGCGCCGGGACAGGGGTTGCTGGCTACACCTTC. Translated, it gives CASSAGTGVAGYTF.

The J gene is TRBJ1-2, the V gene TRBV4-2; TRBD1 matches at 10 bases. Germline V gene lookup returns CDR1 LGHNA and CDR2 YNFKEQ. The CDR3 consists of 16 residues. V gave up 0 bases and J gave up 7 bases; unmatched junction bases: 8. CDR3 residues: CASSQDLRQGASGYTF. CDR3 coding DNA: TGTGCCAGCAGCCAAGATCTCAGACAGGGGGCCTCTGGCTACACCTTC.

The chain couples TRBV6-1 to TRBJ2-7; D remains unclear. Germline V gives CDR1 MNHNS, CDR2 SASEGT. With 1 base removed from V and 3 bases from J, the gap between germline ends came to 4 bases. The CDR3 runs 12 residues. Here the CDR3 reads CASSEGVYEQYF. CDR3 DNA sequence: TGTGCCAGCAGTGAAGGAGTCTACGAGCAGTACTTC.

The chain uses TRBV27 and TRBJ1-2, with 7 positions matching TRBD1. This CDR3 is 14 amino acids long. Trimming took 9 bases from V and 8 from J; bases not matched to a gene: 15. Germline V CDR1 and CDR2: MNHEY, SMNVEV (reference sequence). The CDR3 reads CASSTTGAGGGYTF. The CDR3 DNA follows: TGTGCCAGTTCAACTACAGGGGCAGGGGGGGGCTACACCTTC.

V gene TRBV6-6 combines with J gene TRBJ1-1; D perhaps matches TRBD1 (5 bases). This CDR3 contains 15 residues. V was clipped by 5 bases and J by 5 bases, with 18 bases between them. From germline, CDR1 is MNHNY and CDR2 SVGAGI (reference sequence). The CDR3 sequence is CASSRSTGVRTEAFF. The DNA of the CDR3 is TGTGCCAGCAGTCGTTCCACGGGGGTGAGGACTGAAGCTTTCTTT.

CDR3 loop: CASSLGWLAGTQSDTQYF. The CDR3 DNA sequence: TGTGCCAGCAGCTTAGGGTGGCTAGCGGGGACGCAGTCAGATACGCAGTATTTT. The chain employs TRBV7-2 and TRBJ2-3; 9 nucleotides line up with TRBD2. V gave up 1 base and J gave up 4 bases; unmatched junction bases: 12. Germline V lookup: CDR1 SGHTA, CDR2 FQGNSA. CDR3 length equals 18 residues.

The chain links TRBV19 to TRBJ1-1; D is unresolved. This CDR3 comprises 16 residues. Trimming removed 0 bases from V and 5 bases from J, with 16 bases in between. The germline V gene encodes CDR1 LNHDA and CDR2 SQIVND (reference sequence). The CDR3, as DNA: TGTGCCAGTAGTATAGAACCGGTCGGGGTCAGGACTGAAGCTTTCTTT. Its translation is CASSIEPVGVRTEAFF.

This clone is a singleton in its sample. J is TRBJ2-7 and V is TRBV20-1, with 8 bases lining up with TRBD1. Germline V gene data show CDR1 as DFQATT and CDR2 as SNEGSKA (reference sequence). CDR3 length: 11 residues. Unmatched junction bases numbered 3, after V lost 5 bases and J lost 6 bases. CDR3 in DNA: TGCAGTGCTGGACAGGGAGGCGAGCAGTACTTC. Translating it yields CSAGQGGEQYF.

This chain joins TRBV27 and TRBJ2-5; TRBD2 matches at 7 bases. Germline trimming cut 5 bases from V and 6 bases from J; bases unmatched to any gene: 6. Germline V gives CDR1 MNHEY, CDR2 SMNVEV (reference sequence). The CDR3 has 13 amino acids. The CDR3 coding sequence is TGTGCCAGCAGTCCCGGGGGGAGCCAGACCCAGTACTTC. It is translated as CASSPGGSQTQYF.

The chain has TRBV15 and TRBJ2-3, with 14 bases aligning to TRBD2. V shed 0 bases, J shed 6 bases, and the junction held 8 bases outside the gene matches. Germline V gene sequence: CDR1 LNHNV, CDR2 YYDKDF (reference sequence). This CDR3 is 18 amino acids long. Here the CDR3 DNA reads TGTGCCACCAGCAGAGAAACGGGACTAGCGGGAGTGGGGGATACGCAGTATTTT. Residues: CATSRETGLAGVGDTQYF. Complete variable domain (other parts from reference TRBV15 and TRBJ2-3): DAMVIQNPRYQVTQFGKPVTLSCSQTLNHNVMYWYQQKSSQAPKLLFHYYDKDFNNEADTPDNFQSRRPNTSFCFLDIRSPGLGDTAMYLCATSRETGLAGVGDTQYFGPGTRLTVL.

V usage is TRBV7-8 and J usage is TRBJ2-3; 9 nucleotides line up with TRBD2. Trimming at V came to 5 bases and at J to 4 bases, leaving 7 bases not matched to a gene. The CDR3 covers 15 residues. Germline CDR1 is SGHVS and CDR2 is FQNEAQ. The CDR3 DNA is TGTGCCAGCAGCCACCCAGCGGGGGGCCCAGATACGCAGTATTTT. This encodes CASSHPAGGPDTQYF.

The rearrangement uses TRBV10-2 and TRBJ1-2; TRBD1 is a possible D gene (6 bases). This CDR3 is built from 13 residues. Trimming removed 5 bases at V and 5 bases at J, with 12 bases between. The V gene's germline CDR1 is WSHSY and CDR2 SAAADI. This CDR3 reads CASSLDSLYGYTF. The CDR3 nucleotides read TGCGCCAGCAGTTTGGACAGCTTGTATGGCTACACCTTC.

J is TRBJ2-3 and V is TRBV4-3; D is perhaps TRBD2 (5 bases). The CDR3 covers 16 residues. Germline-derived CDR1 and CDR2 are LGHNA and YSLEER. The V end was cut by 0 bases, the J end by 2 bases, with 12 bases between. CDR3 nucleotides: TGCGCCAGCAGCCAAGATACGGGATTAAACACAGATACGCAGTATTTT. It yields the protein CASSQDTGLNTDTQYF.

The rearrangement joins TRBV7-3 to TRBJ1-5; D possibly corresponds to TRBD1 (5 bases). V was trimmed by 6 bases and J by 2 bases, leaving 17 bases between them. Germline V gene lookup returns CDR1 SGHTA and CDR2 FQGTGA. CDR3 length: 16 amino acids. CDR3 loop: CASSFRGWGCNQPQHF. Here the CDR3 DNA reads TGTGCCAGCAGTTTCCGTGGGTGGGGCTGCAATCAGCCCCAGCATTTT.

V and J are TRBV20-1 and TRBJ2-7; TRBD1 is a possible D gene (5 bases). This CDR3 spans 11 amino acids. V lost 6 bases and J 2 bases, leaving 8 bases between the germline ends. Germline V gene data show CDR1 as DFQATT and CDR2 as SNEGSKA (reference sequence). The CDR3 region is CSADSTYEQYF. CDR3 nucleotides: TGCAGTGCAGACAGTACCTACGAGCAGTACTTC.

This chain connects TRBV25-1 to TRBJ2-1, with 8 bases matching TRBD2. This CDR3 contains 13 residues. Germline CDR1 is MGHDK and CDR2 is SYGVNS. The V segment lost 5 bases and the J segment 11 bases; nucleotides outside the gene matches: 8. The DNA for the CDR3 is TGTGCCAGCAGTCGTCCCGGGGGGGACCAGCAGTTCTTC. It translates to CASSRPGGDQQFF.

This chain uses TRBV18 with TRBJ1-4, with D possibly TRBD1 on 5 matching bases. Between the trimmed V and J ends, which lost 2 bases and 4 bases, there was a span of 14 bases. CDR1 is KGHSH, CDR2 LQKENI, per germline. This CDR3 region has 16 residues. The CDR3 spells CASSPARRQYNEKLFF. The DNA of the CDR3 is TGTGCCAGCTCACCAGCTCGGCGACAGTATAATGAAAAACTGTTTTTT.

CDR3 loop: CASRRATGANTGELFF. The CDR3 nucleotides are TGTGCCAGCAGGCGAGCTACCGGGGCGAACACCGGGGAGCTGTTTTTT. This chain links TRBV7-9 with TRBJ2-2; a weak D match, TRBD2 (5 bases). V lost 6 bases and J 0 bases, leaving 14 bases between the germline ends. This CDR3 has 16 residues. CDR1 and CDR2 from the germline V gene are SEHNR and FQNEAQ (reference sequence).

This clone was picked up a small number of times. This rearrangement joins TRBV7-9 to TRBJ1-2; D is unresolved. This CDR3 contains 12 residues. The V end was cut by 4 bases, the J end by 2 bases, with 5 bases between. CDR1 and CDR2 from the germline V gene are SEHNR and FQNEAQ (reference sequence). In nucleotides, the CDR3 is TGTGCCAGCAGCTCAAGCAACTATGGCTACACCTTC. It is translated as CASSSSNYGYTF.

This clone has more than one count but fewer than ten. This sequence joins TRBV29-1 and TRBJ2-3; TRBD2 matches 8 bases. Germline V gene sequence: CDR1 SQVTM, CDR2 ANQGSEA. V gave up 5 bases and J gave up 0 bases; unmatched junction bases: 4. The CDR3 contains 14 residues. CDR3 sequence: CSVYSGTSTDTQYF. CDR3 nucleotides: TGCAGCGTTTATAGCGGGACTAGCACAGATACGCAGTATTTT.

CDR3 sequence: CASTARGQTQYF. CDR3 coding DNA: TGTGCCAGCACGGCCAGGGGGCAGACCCAGTACTTC. The chain couples TRBV2 to TRBJ2-5, with 8 nucleotides matching TRBD1. V lost 7 bases, J lost 6 bases, and 4 bases stayed unmatched. The CDR3 loop spans 12 amino acids. Per the germline V gene, CDR1 is SNHLY and CDR2 is FYNNEI.

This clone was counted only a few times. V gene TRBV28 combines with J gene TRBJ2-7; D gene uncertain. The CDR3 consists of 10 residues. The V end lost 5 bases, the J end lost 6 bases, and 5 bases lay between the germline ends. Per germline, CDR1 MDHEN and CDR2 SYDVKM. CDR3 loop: CASSEFEQYF. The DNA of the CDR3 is TGTGCCAGCAGTGAGTTCGAGCAGTACTTC.

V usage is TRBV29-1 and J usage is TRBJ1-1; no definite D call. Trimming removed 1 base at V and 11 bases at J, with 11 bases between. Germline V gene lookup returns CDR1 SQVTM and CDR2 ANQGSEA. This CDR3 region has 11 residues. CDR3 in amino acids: CSVEVGVHAFF. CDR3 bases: TGCAGCGTTGAAGTCGGGGTTCATGCTTTCTTT.

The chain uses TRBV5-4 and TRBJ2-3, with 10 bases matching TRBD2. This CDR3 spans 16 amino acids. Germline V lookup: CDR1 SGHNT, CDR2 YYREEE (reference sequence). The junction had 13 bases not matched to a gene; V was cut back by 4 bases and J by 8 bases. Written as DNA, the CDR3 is TGTGCCAGCAGCCTGTACGGACTAGCGGAAAAGAGTACGCAGTATTTT. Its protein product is CASSLYGLAEKSTQYF.